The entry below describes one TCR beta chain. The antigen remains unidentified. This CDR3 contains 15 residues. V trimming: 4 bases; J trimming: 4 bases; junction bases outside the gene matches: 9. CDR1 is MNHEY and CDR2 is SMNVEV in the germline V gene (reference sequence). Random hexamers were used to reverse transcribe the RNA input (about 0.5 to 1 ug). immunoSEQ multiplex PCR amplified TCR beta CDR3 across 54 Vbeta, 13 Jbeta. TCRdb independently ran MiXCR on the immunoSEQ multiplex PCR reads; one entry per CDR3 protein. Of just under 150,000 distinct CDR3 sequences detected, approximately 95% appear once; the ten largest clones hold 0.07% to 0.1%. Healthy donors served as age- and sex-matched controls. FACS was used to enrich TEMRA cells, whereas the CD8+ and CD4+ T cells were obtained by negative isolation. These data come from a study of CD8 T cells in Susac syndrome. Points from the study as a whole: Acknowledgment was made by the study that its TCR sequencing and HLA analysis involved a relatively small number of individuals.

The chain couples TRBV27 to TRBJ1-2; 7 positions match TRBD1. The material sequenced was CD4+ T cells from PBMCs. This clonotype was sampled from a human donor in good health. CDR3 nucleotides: TGTGCCAGCAGTTCCGAATTGACAGGGTTCTATGGCTACACCTTC. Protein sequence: CASSSELTGFYGYTF.